This T cell receptor (beta chain) was retrieved from a study of CD8 T cell repertoires and HIV-1 epitope variants. The V gene's germline CDR1 is SGHTS and CDR2 YDEGEE. Trimming cost V 3 bases and J 4 bases; bases outside gene matches: 12. The CDR3 spans 16 residues. The method was immunoSEQ multiplex PCR; TCRdb's version includes in-frame clones alone and lacks a portion of them. The sample has roughly 4,900 clones; 66% are singletons. Comments on this clone: No antigen is known for it.

The chain is built from TRBV5-8 and TRBJ2-7, with 8 bases aligning to TRBD1. The sample comprised cultured CD8+ T cells derived from PBMCs. The sequence came from a male donor with HIV. This CDR3 is CASSWQSTRGLYEQYF. In DNA, the CDR3 is TGTGCCAGCAGCTGGCAGTCGACCAGGGGGCTATACGAGCAGTACTTC.